These T cell receptor beta chains were read from a single sample in a study of glioma-infiltrating T cells after dendritic cell vaccination. Using immunoSEQ multiplex PCR, the repertoire was profiled, and TCRdb retains in-frame clones only, with some absent. The sample records some 100,000 clones, approximately 87% being singletons. The sample was blood, taken before dendritic cell vaccination. These receptors all come from a human donor with glioblastoma. The CDR3 runs from the conserved cysteine through the conserved F or W.

v_call,j_call,cdr3_aa
TRBV5-6,TRBJ2-1,CASSGLLAGLPNEQFF
TRBV12-5,TRBJ2-1,CASGLAGVNEQFF
TRBV29-1,TRBJ2-6,CSVQQGAGANVLTF
TRBV6-5,.,CATLRGTATTYEQYF
TRBV28,TRBJ2-7,CASSFRPRGVLEQYF
TRBV13,TRBJ1-1,CASSSRQSRTEAFF
TRBV4-1,TRBJ1-1,CASSPREGRGGTRTEAFF
TRBV18,TRBJ1-1,CASSPPSRRMNTEAFF
TRBV7-3,TRBJ2-7,CASSPPGEGNDEQYF
TRBV19,TRBJ1-2,CASTPSGEGYGYTF
TRBV5-6,TRBJ1-2,CASSLVGGVSYGYTF
TRBV2,TRBJ1-5,CATRGQALNQPQHF
TRBV5-1,TRBJ2-5,CASSGEDGLGQETQYF
TRBV5-4,TRBJ2-1,CASSLGTRLSPGNEQFF
TRBV11-2,TRBJ2-7,CASSFPPTGTGSTYEQYF
TRBV10-2,TRBJ2-7,CASRRFTSGRMDEQYF